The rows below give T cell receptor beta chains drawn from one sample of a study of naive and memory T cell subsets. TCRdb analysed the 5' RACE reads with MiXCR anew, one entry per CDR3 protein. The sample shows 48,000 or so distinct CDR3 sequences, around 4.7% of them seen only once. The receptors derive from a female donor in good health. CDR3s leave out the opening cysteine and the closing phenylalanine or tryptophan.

cdr3_aa: ASRGGPVENEQF
j_call: TRBJ2-1
v_call: TRBV19

cdr3_aa: ASSLKWTPLYEQY
j_call: TRBJ2-7
v_call: TRBV27

cdr3_aa: ASSGQGRETQY
j_call: TRBJ2-5
v_call: TRBV6-1

cdr3_aa: AWSVTDSTDTQY
j_call: TRBJ2-3
v_call: TRBV30

cdr3_aa: SARQGQRPQH
j_call: TRBJ1-5
v_call: TRBV20-1

cdr3_aa: ASSTQHDRSPSTDTQY
j_call: TRBJ2-3
v_call: TRBV5-6

cdr3_aa: AGSDIRTDEKLF
j_call: TRBJ1-4
v_call: TRBV11-2

cdr3_aa: SAVGYRGRETQY
j_call: TRBJ2-5
v_call: TRBV20-1

cdr3_aa: ASSQGTSGRGWQETQY
j_call: TRBJ2-5
v_call: TRBV7-8

cdr3_aa: AITMEGTDTQY
j_call: TRBJ2-3
v_call: TRBV10-3

cdr3_aa: ASSQEVGYEQF
j_call: TRBJ2-1
v_call: TRBV4-3

cdr3_aa: ASSSLGGQGAPGELF
j_call: TRBJ2-2
v_call: TRBV7-8

cdr3_aa: SARRPTNYGYT
j_call: TRBJ1-2
v_call: TRBV20-1

cdr3_aa: ASSYSTSSGSYNEQF
j_call: TRBJ2-1
v_call: TRBV6-6

cdr3_aa: ASSLIPQGRTDTQY
j_call: TRBJ2-3
v_call: TRBV7-8

cdr3_aa: SVWGGDTEAF
j_call: TRBJ1-1
v_call: TRBV20-1

cdr3_aa: ASRYTQGYEQY
j_call: TRBJ2-7
v_call: TRBV7-2

cdr3_aa: AISESPHNEQF
j_call: TRBJ2-1
v_call: TRBV10-3

cdr3_aa: ASSLRGNHYEQY
j_call: TRBJ2-7
v_call: TRBV11-1

cdr3_aa: ASSPRTGGGNQPQH
j_call: TRBJ1-5
v_call: TRBV19

cdr3_aa: ASRIDGEGVQETQY
j_call: TRBJ2-5
v_call: TRBV6-5

cdr3_aa: AISPWRGEKLF
j_call: TRBJ1-4
v_call: TRBV10-3

cdr3_aa: ASRGLAGAYEQY
j_call: TRBJ2-7
v_call: TRBV19

cdr3_aa: SVEQGVYNEQF
j_call: TRBJ2-1
v_call: TRBV29-1

cdr3_aa: ASGGLAGSTGELF
j_call: TRBJ2-2
v_call: TRBV2

cdr3_aa: SVVDRGEAF
j_call: TRBJ1-1
v_call: TRBV29-1

cdr3_aa: ASTTTYLTVNTEAF
j_call: TRBJ1-1
v_call: TRBV19

cdr3_aa: ASSPPNNYGYT
j_call: TRBJ1-2
v_call: TRBV3-1

cdr3_aa: ASRKLAGVGHAYNEQF
j_call: TRBJ2-1
v_call: TRBV5-8

cdr3_aa: ASRLTGGITEAF
j_call: TRBJ1-1
v_call: TRBV28

cdr3_aa: ASSYPGLAGDTGELF
j_call: TRBJ2-2
v_call: TRBV6-2/TRBV6-3

cdr3_aa: SVGAGQGREKLF
j_call: TRBJ1-4
v_call: TRBV29-1

cdr3_aa: ASSPGPPPYEQY
j_call: TRBJ2-7
v_call: TRBV18

cdr3_aa: ASSHQDSRGTEAF
j_call: TRBJ1-1
v_call: TRBV4-3

cdr3_aa: SVAGAGTETQY
j_call: TRBJ2-5
v_call: TRBV29-1

cdr3_aa: ASSLGGGRLTGELF
j_call: TRBJ2-2
v_call: TRBV12-3/TRBV12-4

cdr3_aa: ASSMSGLAGVQDTQY
j_call: TRBJ2-3
v_call: TRBV28

cdr3_aa: ASSGGTPSLWEAKNIQY
j_call: TRBJ2-4
v_call: TRBV14

cdr3_aa: ASSLELTEKRTDTQY
j_call: TRBJ2-3
v_call: TRBV7-8

cdr3_aa: SGSGDGSGNTIY
j_call: TRBJ1-3
v_call: TRBV29-1

cdr3_aa: AWRAGDAVNEQF
j_call: TRBJ2-1
v_call: TRBV30